One sample yielded the 4 T cell receptor beta chains listed below, sequenced in a study of blood T cell repertoires in COVID-19. TCRdb keeps only in-frame clones here, not all; method: immunoSEQ multiplex PCR. This table holds around 25,000 clones, roughly 85% found once. The sequencing sample was made of peripheral blood. The receptors were sampled from an older man in a cohort sampled during active COVID-19.

J is TRBJ1-1 and V is TRBV7-6, with D possibly matching TRBD1 (6 bases). Per germline, CDR1 SGHVS and CDR2 FNYEAQ. This CDR3 region has 19 residues. The V gene lost 5 bases and the J gene lost 1 base, with 26 bases spanning the gap. CDR3 sequence (DNA): TGTGCCAGCAGCCCCCGGGTGGGGCATACAGGGAAGGCGAACACTGAAGCTTTCTTT. Protein product: CASSPRVGHTGKANTEAFF.

The chain couples TRBV24-1 to TRBJ2-2, with 11 bases aligning to TRBD1. CDR3 length equals 14 residues. Germline lookup yields CDR1 KGHDR and CDR2 SFDVKD. Losses at the gene ends were 7 bases for V and 7 bases for J; bases not matched to a gene: 4. The CDR3 DNA follows: TGTGCCACCAGAGGACAGGGGGCCGTCGGGGAGCTGTTTTTT. The encoded protein is CATRGQGAVGELFF.

This clone has a handful of counts. In nucleotides, the CDR3 is TGTGCCAGCTCACCTGGACAGACACGGACTGAAGCTTTCTTT. This gives the protein CASSPGQTRTEAFF. The genes are TRBV18 and TRBJ1-1; D may be TRBD1 (6 bases). Germline values: CDR1 KGHSH, CDR2 LQKENI. V lost 3 bases and J lost 5, with 13 bases in between. The CDR3 extends over 14 amino acids. The whole variable domain, remainder taken from reference TRBV18 and TRBJ1-1, is NAGVMQNPRHLVRRRGQEARLRCSPMKGHSHVYWYRQLPEEGLKFMVYLQKENIIDESGMPKERFSAEFPKEGPSILRIQQVVRGDSAAYFCASSPGQTRTEAFFGQGTRLTVV.

This clone occurred once. The gene calls are TRBV11-3 and TRBJ2-2, with TRBD1 identical over 8 bases. Germline values: CDR1 SGHNT, CDR2 YENEEA. The CDR3 loop spans 15 amino acids. The trim removed 5 bases at V and 1 base at J, leaving 3 bases unmatched. The CDR3 DNA is TGTGCCAGCAGCCCGGGGACAGGGAACACCGGGGAGCTGTTTTTT. It encodes CASSPGTGNTGELFF.